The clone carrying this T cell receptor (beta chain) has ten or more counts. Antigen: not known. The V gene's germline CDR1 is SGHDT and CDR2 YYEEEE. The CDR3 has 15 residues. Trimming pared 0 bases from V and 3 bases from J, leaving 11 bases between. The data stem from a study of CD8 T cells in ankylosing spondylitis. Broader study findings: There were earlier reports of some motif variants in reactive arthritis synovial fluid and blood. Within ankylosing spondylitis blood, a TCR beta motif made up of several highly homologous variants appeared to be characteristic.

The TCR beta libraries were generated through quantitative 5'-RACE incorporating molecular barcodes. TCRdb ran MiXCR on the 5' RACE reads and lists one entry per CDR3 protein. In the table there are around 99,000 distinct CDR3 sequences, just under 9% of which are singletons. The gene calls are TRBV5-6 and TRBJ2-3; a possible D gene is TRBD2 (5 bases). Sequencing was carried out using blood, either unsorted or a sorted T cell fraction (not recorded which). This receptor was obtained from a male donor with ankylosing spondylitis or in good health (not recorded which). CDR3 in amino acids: CASSLVVGSTDTQYF. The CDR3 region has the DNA TGTGCCAGCAGCTTGGTTGTAGGGAGTACAGATACGCAGTATTTT.